The 27 T cell receptor beta chains given below trace back to one sample, sequenced in a study of regulatory T cells in long-lasting Graves disease. In building TCR beta libraries, iRepertoire HTBI primers were used together with Arm-PCR of CDR3 regions. MiXCR was run by TCRdb on the multiplex PCR reads, yielding one entry per CDR3 protein. This table has around 460,000 distinct CDR3 sequences, roughly 21% appearing once. Time point in this sample: persistent/refractory GD, antithyroid drugs over 5 years with positive TRAb. From PBMCs, RNA was extracted and then used to make the TCR library. The input for sequencing was peripheral blood mononuclear cells (PBMCs), taken when the disease was refractory, from a patient treated with antithyroid drugs. These TCRs come from a female donor with Graves disease.

To note about this clonotype: A far bigger clonotype differs at one base, so this is likely a read error. The CDR3 is CASSLMGSPRRETQYF. DNA of the CDR3: TGTGCCAGCAGCCTGATGGGCTCGCCGCGGAGGGAGACCCAGTACTTC. The V call is TRBV7-2, the J call TRBJ2-5; D is perhaps TRBD2 (5 bases). The CDR3 spans 16 residues. With 5 bases removed from V and 5 bases from J, the gap between germline ends came to 21 bases. Germline CDR1 SGHTA, CDR2 FQGNSA.

This clonotype came up many times. The chain is built from TRBV20-1 and TRBJ2-5, with D possibly TRBD1 on 6 matching bases. The CDR3 spans 14 residues. Deletions cut 3 bases from V and 0 bases from J, with 11 bases between. Germline values: CDR1 DFQATT, CDR2 SNEGSKA (reference sequence). CDR3 DNA sequence: TGCAGTGCTAGGGGGGACACCCACCAAGAGACCCAGTACTTC. This gives the protein CSARGDTHQETQYF.

The chain carries TRBV20-1 and TRBJ2-7, with 8 bases aligning to TRBD1. Germline CDR1 and CDR2: DFQATT and SNEGSKA (reference sequence). The CDR3 covers 14 residues. The V segment lost 2 bases and the J segment 4 bases; nucleotides outside the gene matches: 7. In DNA, the CDR3 is TGCAGTGCTAGAAGGGACAGGATCGATTACGAGCAGTACTTC. Encoded protein: CSARRDRIDYEQYF.

The chain links TRBV6-9 to TRBJ1-6; D gene unclear. CDR3 length: 17 residues. Deletions cut 3 bases from V and 3 bases from J, with 15 bases between. Germline CDR1 and CDR2: MNHGY and SVAAGI. In DNA, the CDR3 is TGTGCCAGCAGTTACAGTGGCAGAGGGAACTATAATTCACCCCTCCACTTT. It yields the protein CASSYSGRGNYNSPLHF.

As concerns this clonotype: At one end, the junction sequence differs from germline, possibly due to a read error. The rearrangement joins TRBV3-1 to TRBJ1-2; D might be TRBD1 (6 bases). Germline values: CDR1 LGHDT, CDR2 YNNKEL (reference sequence). The CDR3 has 12 amino acids. The CDR3 DNA sequence: TGTGCCAGCAGCCAAGACCGGGGGCCTCGTTTCTTC. It yields the protein CASSQDRGPRFF.

The rearrangement joins TRBV20-1 to TRBJ2-7, with 7 bases aligning to TRBD2. The CDR3 covers 16 residues. Germline assignment: CDR1 DFQATT and CDR2 SNEGSKA (reference sequence). Unmatched junction bases numbered 11, after V lost 3 bases and J lost 0 bases. The CDR3 here is CSASGRQAGSSYEQYF. The CDR3, as DNA: TGCAGTGCTAGCGGACGTCAAGCGGGGAGCTCCTACGAGCAGTACTTC.

Details on this clonotype: This clone may be a read error of a much larger clone one base away. This chain connects TRBV6-4 to TRBJ1-4, with no clear D. The CDR3 has 15 amino acids. The V gene lost 4 bases and the J gene lost 3 bases, with 12 bases spanning the gap. In germline, CDR1 is MRHNA, CDR2 SNTAGT. The CDR3 spells CASSGRERANEKLFF. The CDR3 nucleotides read TGTGCCAGCAGTGGACGGGAAAGAGCTAATGAAAAACTGTTTTTT.

In this sample, this clonotype turned up a few times. The genes are TRBV7-2 and TRBJ2-2; D gene ambiguous. V was trimmed by 6 bases and J by 7 bases, leaving 24 bases between them. CDR3 length equals 17 residues. Germline assignment: CDR1 SGHTA and CDR2 FQGNSA. CDR3 in amino acids: CASSPLVTWDSVGELFF. DNA for the CDR3: TGTGCCAGCAGTCCTCTTGTGACTTGGGATTCGGTCGGGGAGCTGTTTTTT.

The chain has TRBV29-1 and TRBJ2-7, with D perhaps assigned TRBD1 or TRBD2 (7 bases each). Trimming stripped 6 bases from V and 2 bases from J, with 20 bases between. The germline CDR1 and CDR2 sequences are SQVTM and ANQGSEA. CDR3 size: 15 residues. For the CDR3, the DNA is TGCAGCGTCCAGGGGGGGCAGGTTTGGGCCTACGAGCAGTACTTC. This translates into CSVQGGQVWAYEQYF.

The genes are TRBV12-5 and TRBJ2-3, with 8 bases lining up with TRBD2. After removal of 6 bases from V and 4 bases from J, the junction contained 9 bases not matched to a gene. The CDR3 has 15 amino acids. Per germline, CDR1 LGHNT and CDR2 FRNRAP. The CDR3 reads CASGQREMGADTQYF. The CDR3 DNA reads as TGTGCTAGTGGACAGCGGGAGATGGGGGCAGATACGCAGTATTTT.

This clonotype was picked up a small number of times. This chain links TRBV25-1 with TRBJ1-2; possibly TRBD1 for D (5 bases). This CDR3 has 17 residues. Germline CDR1 is MGHDK and CDR2 is SYGVNS. Between the trimmed V and J ends, which lost 2 bases and 5 bases, there was a span of 21 bases. CDR3 sequence reads: CASSESFQRAGPYGYTF. The DNA for the CDR3 is TGTGCCAGCAGTGAAAGTTTCCAGAGGGCAGGGCCATATGGCTACACCTTC.

This clonotype was seen many times. The V call is TRBV28, the J call TRBJ1-1; 7 bases line up with TRBD1. The CDR3 has 17 residues. Germline loops: CDR1 MDHEN, CDR2 SYDVKM. J was trimmed by 0 bases and V by 2 bases; bases with no gene match: 9. The CDR3 DNA sequence: TGTGCCAGCAGTTTAACCGCAACGGGACAGCTGAACACTGAAGCTTTCTTT. This gives the protein CASSLTATGQLNTEAFF.

The rearrangement links TRBV7-2 to TRBJ1-3, with TRBD1 matching 10 bases. V dropped 0 bases and J dropped 3; count of bases not matched to a gene: 8. The CDR3 runs to 18 residues. CDR1 is SGHTA, CDR2 FQGNSA, per germline. This CDR3 is CASSLAPGTGVDGNTIYF. CDR3 nucleotides: TGTGCCAGCAGCTTAGCCCCCGGGACAGGGGTGGATGGAAACACCATATATTTT.

This chain uses TRBV11-2 with TRBJ1-3; unclear D gene. V was pared by 5 bases and J by 0 bases, with 11 bases between. Germline CDR1 and CDR2: SGHAT and FQNNGV. The CDR3 consists of 15 residues. The CDR3 region has the DNA TGTGCCAGCAGCCGATACCTGTTCTCTGGAAACACCATATATTTT. It codes for CASSRYLFSGNTIYF.

The chain uses TRBV20-1 and TRBJ1-5, with 8 bases lining up with TRBD1. J was trimmed by 4 bases and V by 3 bases; bases with no gene match: 11. This CDR3 is 16 amino acids long. Germline CDR1 is DFQATT and CDR2 is SNEGSKA (reference sequence). CDR3 in amino acids: CSASAWTGRPNQPQHF. The CDR3 coding sequence is TGCAGTGCTAGTGCATGGACAGGGCGTCCTAATCAGCCCCAGCATTTT.

This clonotype was counted at least ten times. V usage is TRBV28 and J usage is TRBJ1-5; perhaps TRBD1 as D (5 bases). The CDR3 consists of 14 residues. Germline V gives CDR1 MDHEN, CDR2 SYDVKM. V was shortened by 4 bases and J by 4 bases, with 11 bases between the two germline ends. DNA of the CDR3: TGTGCCAGCAGTTCCCGACAGTCTAATCAGCCCCAGCATTTT. Encoded protein: CASSSRQSNQPQHF.

This clonotype has a handful of counts. The J gene is TRBJ2-7, the V gene TRBV20-1; perhaps TRBD2 as D (7 bases). The CDR3 has 13 amino acids. The V gene's germline CDR1 is DFQATT and CDR2 SNEGSKA (reference sequence). The ends were cut back, 3 bases at V and 6 bases at J, with 15 bases in the middle. For the CDR3, the DNA is TGCAGTGCTAGGGAGACGGGGGGCGGCGAGCAGTACTTC. Translated: CSARETGGGEQYF.

This chain connects TRBV4-2 to TRBJ1-5; D gene uncertain. The CDR3 totals 13 residues. Looked up from germline, CDR1 is LGHNA and CDR2 is YNFKEQ. V lost 0 bases and J 7 bases, leaving 7 bases between the germline ends. For the CDR3, the DNA is TGTGCCAGCAGCCAAGATGATGGGCAGCCCCAGCATTTT. Protein product: CASSQDDGQPQHF.

The chain couples TRBV19 to TRBJ1-1, with D perhaps matching TRBD1 (5 bases). Between the trimmed V and J ends, which lost 3 bases and 3 bases, there was a span of 17 bases. This CDR3 comprises 16 residues. From germline, CDR1 is LNHDA and CDR2 SQIVND (reference sequence). CDR3 DNA sequence: TGTGCCAGTAGTATGAATTTGGGGGTAAAGGACACTGAAGCTTTCTTT. Translating it yields CASSMNLGVKDTEAFF.

In this sample, this clonotype turned up many times. V and J are TRBV11-2 and TRBJ1-2; D unclear. CDR1 SGHAT and CDR2 FQNNGV come from the germline V gene. V was shortened by 3 bases and J by 3 bases, with 23 bases between the two germline ends. CDR3 length: 18 amino acids. CDR3 in DNA: TGTGCCAGCAGCTTGATTCATCTTAAAGAGTTACCGGACTATGGCTACACCTTC. It yields the protein CASSLIHLKELPDYGYTF.

This clonotype was detected many times. The genes are TRBV14 and TRBJ1-4, with 7 bases fitting TRBD1. V gave up 3 bases and J gave up 3 bases; unmatched junction bases: 7. Per germline, CDR1 SGHDN and CDR2 FVKESK. The CDR3 covers 16 residues. CDR3 in amino acids: CASSHLGGTANEKLFF. The CDR3 coding sequence is TGTGCCAGCAGCCATCTAGGGGGGACAGCTAATGAAAAACTGTTTTTT. The variable domain in full, completed from reference TRBV14 and TRBJ1-4, reads EAGVTQFPSHSVIEKGQTVTLRCDPISGHDNLYWYRRVMGKEIKFLLHFVKESKQDESGMPNNRFLAERTGGTYSTLKVQPAELEDSGVYFCASSHLGGTANEKLFFGSGTQLSVL.

This clonotype has a count of ten or more. This chain links TRBV28 with TRBJ1-4, with D unresolved. Germline V lookup: CDR1 MDHEN, CDR2 SYDVKM. Trimming pared 6 bases from V and 0 bases from J, leaving 11 bases between. This CDR3 is built from 15 residues. The CDR3 protein is CASRRRGATNEKLFF. DNA for the CDR3: TGTGCCAGCAGGCGTCGGGGTGCAACTAATGAAAAACTGTTTTTT.

This clonotype has at least ten counts. The chain has TRBV25-1 and TRBJ2-6; no reliable D call. CDR3 length equals 19 residues. The V and J ends lost 1 base and 0 bases respectively, with 16 bases between them. CDR1 is MGHDK and CDR2 is SYGVNS in the germline V gene. The CDR3 loop is CASSEWGFDGSSGANVLTF. Here the CDR3 DNA reads TGTGCCAGCAGTGAATGGGGATTCGACGGTAGCTCTGGGGCCAACGTCCTGACTTTC.

The chain carries TRBV20-1 and TRBJ1-2; maybe TRBD1 (6 bases). The CDR3 length is 15 residues. Germline CDR1 and CDR2: DFQATT and SNEGSKA (reference sequence). Trimming removed 2 bases at V and 0 bases at J, with 13 bases between. The CDR3 sequence: CSARPNDRPNYGYTF. DNA of the CDR3: TGCAGTGCTAGACCAAATGACAGGCCTAACTATGGCTACACCTTC.

The chain combines TRBV10-3 with TRBJ2-3; 10 bases fit TRBD2. With 2 bases clipped from V and 0 bases from J, the junction kept 5 bases outside the gene matches. The CDR3 has 17 amino acids. CDR1 and CDR2 (germline): ENHRY, SYGVKD. Here the CDR3 reads CAISEGSGGPSTDTQYF. CDR3 DNA: TGTGCCATCAGTGAGGGTAGCGGGGGGCCTAGCACAGATACGCAGTATTTT.

V and J are TRBV29-1 and TRBJ1-1; 8 nucleotides agree with TRBD1. The CDR3 contains 13 residues. The germline CDR1 and CDR2 sequences are SQVTM and ANQGSEA. The junction had 7 bases not matched to a gene; V was cut back by 5 bases and J by 5 bases. CDR3 region: CSVPSTGVTEAFF. CDR3 bases: TGCAGCGTTCCTTCGACAGGGGTGACTGAAGCTTTCTTT.

This chain uses TRBV19 with TRBJ1-2; D gene uncertain. Germline CDR1 LNHDA, CDR2 SQIVND (reference sequence). This CDR3 region has 12 residues. V shed 6 bases and J shed 8 bases, with 13 bases lying between them. CDR3 bases: TGTGCCAGTAGACGGCGGGAGGGAGGCTACACCTTC. Amino acids: CASRRREGGYTF.